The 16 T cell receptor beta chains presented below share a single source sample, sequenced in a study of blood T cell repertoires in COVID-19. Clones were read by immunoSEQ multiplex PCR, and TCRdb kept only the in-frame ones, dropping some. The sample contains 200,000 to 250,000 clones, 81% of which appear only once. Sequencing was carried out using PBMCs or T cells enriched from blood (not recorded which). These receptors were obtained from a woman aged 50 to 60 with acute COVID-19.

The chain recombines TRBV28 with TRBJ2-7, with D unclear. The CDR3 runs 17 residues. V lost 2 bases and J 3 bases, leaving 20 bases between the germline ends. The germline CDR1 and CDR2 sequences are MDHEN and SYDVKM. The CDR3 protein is CASSLTRRLGALYEQYF. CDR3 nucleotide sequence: TGTGCCAGCAGTTTAACCCGCAGGCTCGGCGCCCTCTACGAGCAGTACTTC. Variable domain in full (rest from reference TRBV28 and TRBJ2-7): DVKVTQSSRYLVKRTGEKVFLECVQDMDHENMFWYRQDPGLGLRLIYFSYDVKMKEKGDIPEGYSVSREKKERFSLILESASTNQTSMYLCASSLTRRLGALYEQYFGPGTRLTVT.

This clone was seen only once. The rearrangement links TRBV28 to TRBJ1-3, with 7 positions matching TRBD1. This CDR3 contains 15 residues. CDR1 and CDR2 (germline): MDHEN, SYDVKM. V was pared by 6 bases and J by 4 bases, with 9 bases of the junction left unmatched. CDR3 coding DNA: TGTGCCAGCAGGTACTACAGGGGATCCGGAAACACCATATATTTT. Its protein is CASRYYRGSGNTIYF.

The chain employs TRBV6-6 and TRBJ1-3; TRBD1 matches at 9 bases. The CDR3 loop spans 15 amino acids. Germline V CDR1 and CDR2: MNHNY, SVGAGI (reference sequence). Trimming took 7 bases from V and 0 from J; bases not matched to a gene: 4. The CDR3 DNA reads TGTGCCAGCACTACGACAGGGGGCTCTGGAAACACCATATATTTT. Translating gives CASTTTGGSGNTIYF.

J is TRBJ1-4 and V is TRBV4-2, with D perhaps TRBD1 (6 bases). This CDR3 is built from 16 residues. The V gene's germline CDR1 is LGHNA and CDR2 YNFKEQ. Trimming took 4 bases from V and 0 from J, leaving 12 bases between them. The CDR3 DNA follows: TGTGCCAGCAGCCCAGGGGATGGGCCAACTAATGAAAAACTGTTTTTT. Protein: CASSPGDGPTNEKLFF.

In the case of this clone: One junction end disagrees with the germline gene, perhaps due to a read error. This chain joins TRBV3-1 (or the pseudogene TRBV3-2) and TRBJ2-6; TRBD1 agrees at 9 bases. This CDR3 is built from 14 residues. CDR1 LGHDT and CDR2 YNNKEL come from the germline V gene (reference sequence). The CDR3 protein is CASSHRQGGNVLTF. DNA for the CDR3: TGTGCCAGCAGCCACCGACAGGGGGGCAACGTCCTGACTTTC.

The CDR3 bases are TGTGCCAGCAGCTTGTCCGGCGGTCTGGTCGGGGAGCTGTTTTTT. Translated: CASSLSGGLVGELFF. The rearrangement links TRBV5-4 to TRBJ2-2; D unresolved. Germline loops: CDR1 SGHNT, CDR2 YYREEE (reference sequence). This CDR3 is built from 15 residues. V was cut by 1 base and J by 7 bases, with 14 bases left in between. The complete variable domain, with remaining parts taken from reference TRBV5-4 and TRBJ2-2, reads ETGVTQSPTHLIKTRGQQVTLRCSSQSGHNTVSWYQQALGQGPQFIFQYYREEENGRGNFPPRFSGLQFPNYSSELNVNALELDDSALYLCASSLSGGLVGELFFGEGSRLTVL.

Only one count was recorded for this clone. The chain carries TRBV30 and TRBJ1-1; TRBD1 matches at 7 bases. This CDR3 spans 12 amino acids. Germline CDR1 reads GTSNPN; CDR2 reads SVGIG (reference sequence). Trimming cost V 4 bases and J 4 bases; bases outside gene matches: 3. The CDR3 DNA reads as TGTGCCTGGAAGACAGGGCCCACTGAAGCTTTCTTT. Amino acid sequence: CAWKTGPTEAFF.

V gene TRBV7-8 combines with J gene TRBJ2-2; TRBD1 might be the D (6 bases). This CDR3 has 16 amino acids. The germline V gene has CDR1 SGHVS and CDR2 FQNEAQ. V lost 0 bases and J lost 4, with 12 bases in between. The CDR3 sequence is CASSLAGQRVTGELFF. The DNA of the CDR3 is TGTGCCAGCAGCTTAGCAGGACAGAGGGTCACCGGGGAGCTGTTTTTT.

The CDR3 DNA reads as TGTGCCACCAACAGGGGGAGAACTGAAGCTTTCTTT. Translation: CATNRGRTEAFF. The chain is built from TRBV19 and TRBJ1-1, with TRBD1 matching over 8 bases. The CDR3 is made up of 12 amino acids. Germline CDR1 LNHDA, CDR2 SQIVND (reference sequence). Losses at the gene ends were 10 bases for V and 5 bases for J; bases not matched to a gene: 6.

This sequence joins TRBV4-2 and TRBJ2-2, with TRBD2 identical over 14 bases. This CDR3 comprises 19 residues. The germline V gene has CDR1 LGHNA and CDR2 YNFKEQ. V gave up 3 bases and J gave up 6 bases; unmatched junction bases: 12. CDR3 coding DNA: TGTGCCAGCAGCCAGAGACTAGCGGGAGGGCCAGGGGGCCCCGGGGAGCTGTTTTTT. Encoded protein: CASSQRLAGGPGGPGELFF.

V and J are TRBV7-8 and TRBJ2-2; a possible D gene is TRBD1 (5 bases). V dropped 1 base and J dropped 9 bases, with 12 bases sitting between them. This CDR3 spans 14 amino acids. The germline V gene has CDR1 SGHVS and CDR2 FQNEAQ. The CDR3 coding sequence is TGTGCCAGCAGCTTAGTCGAACAGGCCCGGGAGCTGTTTTTT. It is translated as CASSLVEQARELFF.

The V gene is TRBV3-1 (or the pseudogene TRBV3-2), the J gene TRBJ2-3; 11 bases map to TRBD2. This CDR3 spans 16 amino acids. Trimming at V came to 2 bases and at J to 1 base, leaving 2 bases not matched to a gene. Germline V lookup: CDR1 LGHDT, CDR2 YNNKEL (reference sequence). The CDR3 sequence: CASSQQLAGGTDTQYF. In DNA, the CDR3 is TGTGCCAGCAGCCAACAACTAGCGGGAGGCACAGATACGCAGTATTTT.

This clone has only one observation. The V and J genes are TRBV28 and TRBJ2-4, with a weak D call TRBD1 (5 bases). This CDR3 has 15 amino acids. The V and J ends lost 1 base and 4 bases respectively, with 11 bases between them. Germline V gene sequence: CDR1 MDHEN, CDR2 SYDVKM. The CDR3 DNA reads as TGTGCCAGCAGTTTATATGGGCAGGGAAAAAACATTCAGTACTTC. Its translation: CASSLYGQGKNIQYF.

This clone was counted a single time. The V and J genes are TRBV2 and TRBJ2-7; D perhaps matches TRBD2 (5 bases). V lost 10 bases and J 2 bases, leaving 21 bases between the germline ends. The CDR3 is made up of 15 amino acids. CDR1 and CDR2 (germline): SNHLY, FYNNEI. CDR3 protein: CAKRPSSGGTYEQYF. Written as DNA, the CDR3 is TGTGCCAAACGGCCCTCGAGCGGAGGTACCTACGAGCAGTACTTC.

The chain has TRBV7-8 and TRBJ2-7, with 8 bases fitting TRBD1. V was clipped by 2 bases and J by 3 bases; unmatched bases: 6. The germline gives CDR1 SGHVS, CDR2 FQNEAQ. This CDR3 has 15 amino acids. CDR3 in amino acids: CASSLPRTGNYEQYF. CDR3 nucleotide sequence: TGTGCCAGCAGCTTACCCCGGACAGGGAACTACGAGCAGTACTTC.

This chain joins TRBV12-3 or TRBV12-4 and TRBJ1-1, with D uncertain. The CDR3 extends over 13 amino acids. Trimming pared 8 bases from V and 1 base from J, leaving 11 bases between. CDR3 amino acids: CASGGISNTEAFF. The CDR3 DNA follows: TGTGCCAGCGGAGGTATATCGAACACTGAAGCTTTCTTT.